The 10 T cell receptor beta chains reported below all come from one sample, sequenced in a study of shared clonotypes between healthy human individuals. TCRdb keeps only in-frame clones here, not all; method: immunoSEQ multiplex PCR. This sample has about a million clones, with about 80% found just once. The specimen was memory CD4+ T cells sorted from blood. Subset defined: CD45RA-negative fraction. These receptor sequences come from a young man in good health.

Written as DNA, the CDR3 is TGTGCCATCAATCCGGGACCCCCTAATTCACCCCTCCACTTT. This gives the protein CAINPGPPNSPLHF. The chain has TRBV10-3 and TRBJ1-6, with a weak D call TRBD1 (5 bases). The CDR3 extends over 14 amino acids. Germline V gene lookup returns CDR1 ENHRY and CDR2 SYGVKD. V was pared by 7 bases and J by 6 bases, with 13 bases between.

J is TRBJ2-2 and V is TRBV6-5, with D hard to call. Germline lookup yields CDR1 MNHEY and CDR2 SVGAGI. V lost 6 bases and J lost 5, with 13 bases in between. The CDR3 has 14 amino acids. The CDR3 DNA is TGTGCCAGCAGGGCTTTGGAATGGACCGGGGAGCTGTTTTTT. It codes for CASRALEWTGELFF.

This clone has more than one count but fewer than ten. The genes are TRBV5-4 and TRBJ1-1, with D possibly TRBD1 on 6 matching bases. CDR1 and CDR2 (germline): SGHNT, YYREEE (reference sequence). Trimming left V 1 base short and J 6 bases short, with 10 bases between. This CDR3 is built from 13 residues. The DNA for the CDR3 is TGTGCCAGCAGCTTGACACAGGGTTCTGAAGCTTTCTTT. It yields the protein CASSLTQGSEAFF.

This chain connects TRBV7-2 to TRBJ1-3; D gene unclear. V was cut by 5 bases and J by 0 bases, with 11 bases left in between. CDR3 length: 15 residues. Per the germline V gene, CDR1 is SGHTA and CDR2 is FQGNSA. CDR3: CASSGRMSSGNTIYF. The CDR3 DNA reads as TGTGCCAGCAGCGGCCGGATGAGCTCTGGAAACACCATATATTTT.

The chain links TRBV30 to TRBJ2-7; D is uncertain. V dropped 6 bases and J dropped 4 bases, with 16 bases sitting between them. CDR3 length equals 13 residues. Germline lookup yields CDR1 GTSNPN and CDR2 SVGIG (reference sequence). The CDR3 DNA reads as TGTGCCTGCCACAACTACGGGCGATACGAGCAGTACTTC. As protein: CACHNYGRYEQYF.

V and J are TRBV10-1 and TRBJ2-3; 13 nucleotides align to TRBD2. CDR1 WNHNN and CDR2 SYGVQD come from the germline V gene (reference sequence). The CDR3 loop spans 17 amino acids. V shed 3 bases, J shed 2 bases, and the junction held 5 bases outside the gene matches. The CDR3 DNA is TGCGCCAGCAGTGACCCCGGGACTAGCGGGGACACAGATACGCAGTATTTT. Translated, it gives CASSDPGTSGDTDTQYF.

On this clone itself: Other DNA sequences within the sample encode an identical CDR3. V and J are TRBV7-2 and TRBJ1-2, with 7 nucleotides matching TRBD1. This CDR3 contains 13 residues. In germline, CDR1 is SGHTA, CDR2 FQGNSA. J was trimmed by 5 bases and V by 1 base; bases with no gene match: 1. The CDR3 coding sequence is TGTGCCAGCAGCTTAGGGACAGGTTATGGCTACACCTTC. It specifies CASSLGTGYGYTF.

The chain couples TRBV4-3 to TRBJ2-2, with no clear D. The germline CDR1 and CDR2 sequences are LGHNA and YSLEER. The CDR3 has 14 amino acids. Trimming shortened V by 0 bases and J by 4 bases, and 6 bases separated the two germline ends. The CDR3 nucleotides read TGCGCCAGCAGCCAAGAACCTTTCACCGGGGAGCTGTTTTTT. It is translated as CASSQEPFTGELFF.

V gene TRBV4-3 combines with J gene TRBJ2-7; 7 nucleotides line up with TRBD2. Per the germline V gene, CDR1 is LGHNA and CDR2 is YSLEER. J gave up 2 bases and V 2 bases, and 6 bases lay outside the gene matches. The CDR3 consists of 15 residues. CDR3 coding DNA: TGCGCCAGCAGCCAATACGGGGGGTCTGCCTACGAGCAGTACTTC. Its translation: CASSQYGGSAYEQYF.

This sequence joins TRBV6-6 and TRBJ1-2, with TRBD1 as a possible D gene (5 bases). This CDR3 contains 15 residues. Trimming cost V 2 bases and J 4 bases, with 14 bases left between them. Germline loops: CDR1 MNHNY, CDR2 SVGAGI (reference sequence). CDR3 residues: CASSYVGGAGYGYTF. For the CDR3, the DNA is TGTGCCAGCAGTTACGTAGGAGGGGCGGGCTATGGCTACACCTTC.